Listed below are T cell receptor beta chains from one sample, sequenced in a study of regulatory T cells in long-lasting Graves disease. A single record per CDR3 protein comes from TCRdb applying MiXCR to the multiplex PCR reads. The sample holds around 400,000 distinct CDR3 sequences, approximately 16% seen once. The same specimen was also included in a second study, on T cells in Graves' hyperthyroidism and ophthalmopathy.

Source: peripheral blood mononuclear cells (PBMCs), taken at new diagnosis, from a patient treated with antithyroid drugs. All receptors derive from a woman aged 35 to 49 with Graves disease. The CDR3 runs from the conserved cysteine through the conserved F or W. D genes are given only for firm matches. Not every row has a clone size; where given, it reads once, few, many or a size class.

abundance	v_gene	j_gene	d_gene	CDR3aa	CDR3nt
many	TRBV12-3/TRBV12-4	TRBJ2-3	-	CASSSWDFRSTDTQYF	TGTGCCAGCAGTTCCTGGGACTTCAGGAGCACAGATACGCAGTATTTT
once	TRBV6-2/TRBV6-3	TRBJ2-5	TRBD2	CAGKTSGRETQYF	TGTGCCGGCAAGACTAGCGGGAGAGAGACCCAGTACTTC
-	TRBV10-3	TRBJ2-1	-	CATARPTTRSYNEQVASYNEQFF	TGTGCCACCGCTCGACCGACCACTCGGTCCTACAATGAGCAGGTAGCGTCCTACAATGAGCAGTTCTTC
few	TRBV13	TRBJ1-6	TRBD1	CASSWGQGVGNSPLHF	TGTGCCAGCAGCTGGGGACAGGGGGTTGGTAATTCACCCCTCCACTTT
many	TRBV29-1	TRBJ2-3	-	CSVDPGPRTDTQYF	TGCAGCGTTGACCCGGGACCACGCACAGATACGCAGTATTTT
many	TRBV7-2	TRBJ2-7	TRBD2	CASSLFPPTSGIYEQYF	TGTGCCAGCAGCTTATTCCCCCCTACTAGCGGGATCTACGAGCAGTACTTC
many	TRBV6-1	TRBJ2-5	-	CASSVDQDFSWETQYF	TGTGCCAGCAGTGTCGACCAAGACTTCTCGTGGGAGACCCAGTACTTC
-	TRBV10-3	TRBJ2-3	TRBD2	CAISALAGGTNTDTQYF	TGTGCCATCAGTGCCCTAGCGGGAGGGACAAACACAGATACGCAGTATTTT
many	TRBV11-3	TRBJ2-3	-	CASSSGHTDTQYF	TGTGCCAGCAGCTCCGGTCACACAGATACGCAGTATTTT
-	TRBV5-4	TRBJ2-3	-	CASSLQSADTQYF	TGTGCCAGCAGCTTGCAGTCGGCAGATACGCAGTATTTT
many	TRBV12-3/TRBV12-4	TRBJ2-1	-	CASSLYRLYNEQFF	TGTGCCAGCAGTTTATATAGACTATACAATGAGCAGTTCTTC
-	TRBV4-1	TRBJ1-2	-	CASRPGGPSGYTF	TGCGCCAGCAGACCTGGGGGGCCCAGTGGCTACACCTTC
many	TRBV6-1	TRBJ2-2	-	CASMERQNTGELFF	TGTGCCAGCATGGAGCGACAGAACACCGGGGAGCTGTTTTTT
few	TRBV5-4	TRBJ2-1	-	CASSLMDFSHPMSSYNEQFF	TGTGCCAGCAGCTTGATGGACTTCTCGCATCCGATGAGCTCCTACAATGAGCAGTTCTTC
many	TRBV24-1	TRBJ2-1	TRBD1	CATSDPRGGSGGIYNEQFF	TGTGCCACCAGTGATCCCCGGGGTGGGTCAGGGGGCATCTACAATGAGCAGTTCTTC
many	TRBV16	TRBJ2-7	-	CASSQLSLGHYEQYF	TGTGCCAGCAGCCAATTATCTCTCGGCCACTACGAGCAGTACTTC